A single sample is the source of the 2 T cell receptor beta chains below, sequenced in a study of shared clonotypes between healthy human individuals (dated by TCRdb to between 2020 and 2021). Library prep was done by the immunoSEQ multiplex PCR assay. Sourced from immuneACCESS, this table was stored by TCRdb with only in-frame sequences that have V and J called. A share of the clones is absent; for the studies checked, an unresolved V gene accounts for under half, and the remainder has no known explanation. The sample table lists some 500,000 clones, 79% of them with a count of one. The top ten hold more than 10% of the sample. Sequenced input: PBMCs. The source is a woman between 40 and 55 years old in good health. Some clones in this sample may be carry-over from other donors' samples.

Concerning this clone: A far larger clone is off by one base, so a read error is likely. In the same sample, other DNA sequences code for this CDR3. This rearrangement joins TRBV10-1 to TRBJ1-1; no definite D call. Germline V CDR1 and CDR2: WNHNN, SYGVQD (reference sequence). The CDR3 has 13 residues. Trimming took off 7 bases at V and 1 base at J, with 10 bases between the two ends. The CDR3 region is CASMGGANTEAFF. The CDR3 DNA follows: TGCGCCAGCATGGGAGGTGCGAACACTGAAGCTTTCTTT.

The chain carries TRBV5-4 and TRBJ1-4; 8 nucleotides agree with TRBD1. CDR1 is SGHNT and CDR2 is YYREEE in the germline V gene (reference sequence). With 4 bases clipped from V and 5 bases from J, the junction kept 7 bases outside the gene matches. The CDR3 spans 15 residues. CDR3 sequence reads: CASSQRTGRNEKLFF. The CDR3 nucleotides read TGTGCCAGCAGCCAACGGACAGGGAGAAATGAAAAACTGTTTTTT.